This T cell receptor (beta chain) was documented in a study of blood T cell repertoires in COVID-19. As for the study in general: PBMCs, B-cell-depleted T cells, or T cells were the source of the cDNA or gDNA that made up the material.

Profiling relied on immunoSEQ multiplex PCR, and the TCRdb table lists in-frame clones only, not all of them. This table has 85,000 to 120,000 clones, about 91% appearing once. V was cut by 6 bases and J by 5 bases, with 13 bases left in between. The CDR3 has 13 amino acids. In germline, CDR1 is MNHEY, CDR2 SMNVEV (reference sequence). This clone was seen just once. The chain has TRBV27 and TRBJ1-2; the D gene is possibly TRBD1 (6 bases). The sample comprised peripheral blood. This receptor was taken from a man aged 18-30 years with acute or convalescent COVID-19. The CDR3 loop is CASRTGPPYGYTF. CDR3 bases: TGTGCCAGCAGAACAGGGCCACCGTATGGCTACACCTTC.